A selection of T cell receptor beta chains follows, all from one sample in a study of CXCR3-negative and CXCR3-positive naive CD8 T cells. After re-calling the 5' RACE reads, TCRdb lists one entry per CDR3 protein, DNA absent. This sample's table reports just under 90,000 distinct CDR3 sequences. Input material: naive CXCR3+ CD8+ T cells from blood. The receptors were gathered from a human donor in good health. Some clones in this sample may be carry-over from other donors' samples. CDR3s include the opening cysteine and the closing phenylalanine or tryptophan. Fields, in order: J gene, V gene, CDR3 protein.

J: TRBJ2-5
V: TRBV6-2/TRBV6-3
CDR3: CASTISSSGEGTQYF

J: TRBJ1-5
V: TRBV6-9
CDR3: CASSFVELGQDGYSNQPQHF

J: TRBJ2-7
V: TRBV18
CDR3: CASSPGWEQYF

J: TRBJ2-7
V: TRBV10-2
CDR3: CASSASANEQYF

J: TRBJ1-1
V: TRBV7-3
CDR3: CASSSTGNEAFF

J: TRBJ2-2
V: TRBV29-1
CDR3: CSAEGTTGELFF

J: TRBJ2-7
V: TRBV11-2
CDR3: CASWDRVHGQYF

J: TRBJ2-3
V: TRBV20-1
CDR3: CSARDYWESSDTQYF

J: TRBJ1-1
V: TRBV10-2
CDR3: CASSESAVNTEAFF

J: TRBJ2-7
V: TRBV27
CDR3: CASTPAVYSYEQYF

J: TRBJ2-1
V: TRBV27
CDR3: CASSPGISYNEQFF

J: TRBJ2-7
V: TRBV19
CDR3: CASSAAGSYEQYF

J: TRBJ2-2
V: TRBV5-1
CDR3: CASSDTRDRIAGELFF

J: TRBJ2-7
V: TRBV6-2/TRBV6-3
CDR3: CASRPSAGGHYEQYF

J: TRBJ2-1
V: TRBV12-3/TRBV12-4
CDR3: CASSFADLNNEQFF

J: TRBJ2-3
V: TRBV6-4
CDR3: CASSDSPGLSTDTQYF

J: TRBJ2-2
V: TRBV7-8
CDR3: CASPSQSDGELFF

J: TRBJ2-3
V: TRBV4-3
CDR3: CASSQDGTGPDTQYF

J: TRBJ2-1
V: TRBV7-9
CDR3: CASSYDGTLYEQFF

J: TRBJ2-3
V: TRBV12-3/TRBV12-4
CDR3: CASNRGSGDTQYF

J: TRBJ1-5
V: TRBV7-9
CDR3: CASSFGGTGQPQHF

J: TRBJ2-1
V: TRBV5-8
CDR3: CASSFLADNEQFF

J: TRBJ1-5
V: TRBV12-3/TRBV12-4
CDR3: CASSFVLLFRAGPLIWSAPAF

J: TRBJ2-4
V: TRBV12-3/TRBV12-4
CDR3: CASSSKPRTQAKNIQYF

J: TRBJ2-1
V: TRBV11-1
CDR3: CASSLGSDNEQFF

J: TRBJ2-3
V: TRBV5-6
CDR3: CASSLFRWTDRTDTQYF

J: TRBJ2-2
V: TRBV6-5
CDR3: CASSYSEELANTGELFF

J: TRBJ2-1
V: TRBV5-1
CDR3: CASSPGTLTYEQFF

J: TRBJ2-7
V: TRBV4-1
CDR3: CASSQRTGNEQYF

J: TRBJ1-2
V: TRBV30
CDR3: CAWREGGSGYTF

J: TRBJ2-7
V: TRBV13
CDR3: CASSVLTSGAYEQYF

J: TRBJ2-5
V: TRBV6-2/TRBV6-3
CDR3: CASSYLGGGQETQYF

J: TRBJ2-7
V: TRBV6-1
CDR3: CASSAPGDPYEQYF

J: TRBJ1-2
V: TRBV7-9
CDR3: CASSSGTVNYGYTF

J: TRBJ1-3
V: TRBV28
CDR3: CASSPLMGSSGNTIYF

J: TRBJ1-6
V: TRBV6-5
CDR3: CASSPRGNGSPLHF

J: TRBJ2-5
V: TRBV11-2
CDR3: CASSLGGPSSAQYF

J: TRBJ2-3
V: TRBV28
CDR3: CASSLGASGSTDTQYF

J: TRBJ2-5
V: TRBV19
CDR3: CASSPFSSGDAETQYF

J: TRBJ2-5
V: TRBV6-2/TRBV6-3
CDR3: CASSVLETDAETQYF

J: TRBJ1-4
V: TRBV11-2
CDR3: CASSFGRQANEKLFF

J: TRBJ2-2
V: TRBV7-9
CDR3: CASSFVQNTGELFF

J: TRBJ1-1
V: TRBV20-1
CDR3: CSAPRGPIPMNTEAFF

J: TRBJ2-5
V: TRBV29-1
CDR3: CSVVNRAETQYF

J: TRBJ2-3
V: TRBV25-1
CDR3: CASSESGLAAQYF

J: TRBJ2-1
V: TRBV5-4
CDR3: CASSAGWSSYNEQFF

J: TRBJ2-1
V: TRBV2
CDR3: CASSPRSSYNEQFF

J: TRBJ2-7
V: TRBV4-2
CDR3: CASSQSGTTYEQYF

J: TRBJ2-6
V: TRBV4-3
CDR3: CASSQETGGSGANVLTF

J: TRBJ2-5
V: TRBV28
CDR3: CASSLIQGVETQYF

J: TRBJ2-5
V: TRBV15
CDR3: CATSNDRGYQETQYF

J: TRBJ2-3
V: TRBV20-1
CDR3: CSARPLLAGGTDTQYF

J: TRBJ1-1
V: TRBV23-1
CDR3: CASSQSRRFQMNTEAFF

J: TRBJ2-5
V: TRBV7-8
CDR3: CASSSTGTGQQETQYF

J: TRBJ2-7
V: TRBV28
CDR3: CASSFMMYEQYF

J: TRBJ2-1
V: TRBV7-8
CDR3: CASSTPALTEQFF

J: TRBJ2-5
V: TRBV6-5
CDR3: CASSLRDSKETQYF

J: TRBJ2-7
V: TRBV7-9
CDR3: CASSLNLLHLNF

J: TRBJ2-1
V: TRBV28
CDR3: CASSLTGQEQFF